This entry lists 8 T cell receptor beta chains sequenced from one sample in a study of PD-L1 blockade in urothelial cancer. Repertoires were generated with immunoSEQ multiplex PCR, while TCRdb's copy carries only in-frame clones and drops some. The sample lists approximately 46,000 clones, about 90% occurring once. Material: PBMCs, obtained around atezolizumab (anti-PD-L1) treatment. Source of these receptors: a man aged 60 to 69 with urothelial cancer.

The chain couples TRBV28 to TRBJ1-1; D possibly corresponds to TRBD1 (5 bases). V was pared by 6 bases and J by 0 bases, with 8 bases between. CDR3 size: 13 residues. CDR1 and CDR2 (germline): MDHEN, SYDVKM. CDR3 residues: CASSRVLNTEAFF. The CDR3 DNA is TGTGCCAGCAGCAGGGTTTTGAACACTGAAGCTTTCTTT.

In the case of this clone: One end of the junction varies from germline; a read error may be responsible. The J gene is TRBJ2-3, the V gene TRBV7-7; TRBD2 agrees at 14 bases. There are 16 residues in the CDR3. The germline gives CDR1 SSHAT, CDR2 FNYEAQ (reference sequence). The CDR3, as DNA: TGTGCTAGCAGCCCGGGACTAGCGGGGGGCACAGATACGCAGTATTTT. It codes for CASSPGLAGGTDTQYF.

This chain connects TRBV7-2 to TRBJ1-2; no definite D call. From germline, CDR1 is SGHTA and CDR2 FQGNSA. The CDR3 has 15 residues. Between the trimmed V and J ends, which lost 6 bases and 0 bases, there was a span of 14 bases. The CDR3 region has the DNA TGTGCCAGCAGTTTGGCCCTTCTAGCTAACTATGGCTACACCTTC. This sequence encodes CASSLALLANYGYTF.

This clone was detected only once. The rearrangement links TRBV7-2 to TRBJ2-7, with D tentatively TRBD1 (6 bases). Germline values: CDR1 SGHTA, CDR2 FQGNSA. The CDR3 consists of 13 residues. Between the trimmed V and J ends, which lost 5 bases and 6 bases, there was a span of 14 bases. CDR3 loop: CASSPWTDREQYF. The CDR3 DNA follows: TGTGCCAGCAGCCCGTGGACAGATCGCGAGCAGTACTTC.

The J gene is TRBJ1-3, the V gene TRBV7-8; D possibly corresponds to TRBD1 (6 bases). The V end was cut by 1 base, the J end by 2 bases, with 12 bases between. CDR3 length: 16 amino acids. Germline loops: CDR1 SGHVS, CDR2 FQNEAQ. The CDR3 region is CASSLERGSPGNTIYF. As DNA, the CDR3 is TGTGCCAGCAGCTTAGAGAGGGGGAGTCCTGGAAACACCATATATTTT.

This chain uses TRBV5-1 with TRBJ2-2, with TRBD2 identical over 10 bases. The V and J ends lost 3 bases and 6 bases, in that order; junction bases with no gene match: 8. Germline loops: CDR1 SGHRS, CDR2 YFSETQ. The CDR3 runs 16 residues. This chain's CDR3 is CASSSRVAGGPGELFF. The CDR3 coding sequence is TGCGCCAGCAGCTCTCGAGTAGCGGGGGGCCCCGGGGAGCTGTTTTTT.

This chain uses TRBV7-9 with TRBJ1-1, with D maybe TRBD1 (5 bases). With 5 bases removed from V and 1 base from J, the gap between germline ends came to 23 bases. The length of the CDR3 is 18 residues. From germline, CDR1 is SEHNR and CDR2 FQNEAQ (reference sequence). This chain's CDR3 is CASSQGRGTQDPNTEAFF. In DNA form, the CDR3 reads TGTGCCAGCAGCCAGGGACGGGGGACCCAAGACCCGAACACTGAAGCTTTCTTT.

This clone has a handful of counts. V usage is TRBV5-1 and J usage is TRBJ2-7, with TRBD1 matching over 7 bases. Losses at the gene ends were 3 bases for V and 2 bases for J; bases not matched to a gene: 5. CDR3 length: 14 amino acids. Germline V CDR1 and CDR2: SGHRS, YFSETQ. As DNA, the CDR3 is TGCGCCAGCAGCTGGGGACAGTTTACCTACGAGCAGTACTTC. Its protein is CASSWGQFTYEQYF.